This TCR beta chain was recovered during a study of T cells in Graves' hyperthyroidism and ophthalmopathy. Overall study findings and caveats: The model anticipated ophthalmopathy a median about 6.5 months pre-onset. The blood repertoire included most of the expanded thyroid clonotypes above 0.001.

Approximately 10 ml of fresh peripheral blood supplied the PBMCs. Germline V gene data show CDR1 as SEHNR and CDR2 as FQNEAQ (reference sequence). The V and J ends lost 1 base and 6 bases respectively, with 9 bases between them. This CDR3 region has 13 residues. The sample holds a few counts of this clonotype. What it recognizes is unknown. From RNA transcripts, TCR beta CDR3 regions were amplified. A first-round RT-PCR of the TCR CDR3 used the HTBI primer set. One entry per CDR3 protein results from TCRdb running MiXCR on the multiplex PCR reads. The data hold about 600,000 distinct CDR3 sequences, with around 15% observed a single time.

This receptor was identified in a woman between 35 and 50 years old with Graves' ophthalmopathy. V usage is TRBV7-9 and J usage is TRBJ1-1; D call uncertain. Sequenced material: blood. CDR3 amino acids: CASSLGIVAEAFF. In DNA form, the CDR3 reads TGTGCCAGCAGCTTAGGGATCGTCGCTGAAGCTTTCTTT.